This T cell receptor (beta chain) is drawn from a study of Graves' ophthalmopathy and Graves' hyperthyroidism. This clonotype came up a few times. The V gene lost 5 bases and the J gene lost 1 base, with 15 bases spanning the gap. Germline V gives CDR1 LNHDA, CDR2 SQIVND (reference sequence). The CDR3 is 15 residues long. The authors amplified TCR beta CDR3 regions, and they did so from RNA transcripts for repertoire sequencing. HTBI primers served in a first-round RT-PCR, which a second-round multiplex PCR followed. TCRdb itself ran the multiplex PCR reads through MiXCR, one entry per CDR3 protein. Of about 740,000 distinct CDR3 sequences detected, 40% appear once; the ten largest clones hold 44%.

The source material was peripheral blood. The V call is TRBV19, the J call TRBJ2-7; D may be TRBD1 or TRBD2 (6 bases each). This sequence was found in an adult man with Graves' ophthalmopathy. As DNA, the CDR3 is TGTGCCAGTAGTTTAGGCCGGGGGCGATCCTACGAGCAGTACTTC. Translating gives CASSLGRGRSYEQYF.